This T cell receptor (beta chain) originates from a study of T-cell memory formation after mild COVID-19. Broader study findings: Whereas later expanders leaned CD4+, clones contracting day 15 to 85 showed a balanced CD4/CD8 makeup.

This clonotype was seen more than once but under ten times. The antigen is undetermined. TCRdb called the 5' RACE reads again in MiXCR, with one record for every CDR3 protein. The data contain 130,000 to 150,000 distinct CDR3 sequences, under 7% of them seen just once; the ten biggest clones take up roughly 1.9%. The CDR3 is made up of 13 amino acids. Trimming removed 4 bases from V and 5 bases from J; junction bases left unmatched: 7. The germline V gene encodes CDR1 SQVTM and CDR2 ANQGSEA. The sequence was obtained from an adult woman who had mild COVID-19 (a few samples of this study predate the infection). Cell type and time point are not known. Sequencing was performed on PBMCs or a T cell subset sorted from them (not recorded which). The rearrangement uses TRBV29-1 and TRBJ2-7; 8 bases map to TRBD1. The CDR3 bases are TGCAGCGTTGTCGGCCAGGGGGCCAACGAGCAGTACTTC. Translating gives CSVVGQGANEQYF.